Listed here are 2 T cell receptor beta chains from one sample, sequenced in a study of shared clonotypes between healthy human individuals. Measured with immunoSEQ multiplex PCR; TCRdb has only the in-frame clones, and not every one. Of around 2.1 million clones detected, roughly 91% appear once; the ten largest clones hold around 1.7%. Terminally differentiated effector memory CD45RA+ cells were excluded from the naive CD8 cells, which were CD45RO-negative and positively selected for CCR7. Sequencing used naive CD8+ T cells from PBMCs. These receptors all stem from a man between 18 and 35 years old in good health. Some clones in this sample may be carry-over from other donors' samples.

This clone has just one count. The rearrangement uses TRBV5-1 and TRBJ2-3; possibly TRBD1 or TRBD2 for D (5 bases each). Trimming shortened V by 4 bases and J by 4 bases, and 19 bases separated the two germline ends. Germline values: CDR1 SGHRS, CDR2 YFSETQ. The CDR3 extends over 16 amino acids. CDR3 DNA: TGCGCCAGCAGCCCTCGTCGAGGGGTAGAGGCAGATACGCAGTATTTT. It is translated as CASSPRRGVEADTQYF.

A note on this clone: Other DNA sequences in this specimen translate into the identical CDR3. The chain carries TRBV7-2 and TRBJ2-7; D remains ambiguous. V was pared by 0 bases and J by 2 bases, with 5 bases between. Germline V CDR1 and CDR2: SGHTA, FQGNSA. The CDR3 loop spans 13 amino acids. Here the CDR3 reads CASSLAGPYEQYF. CDR3 in DNA: TGTGCCAGCAGCTTAGCAGGTCCCTACGAGCAGTACTTC.